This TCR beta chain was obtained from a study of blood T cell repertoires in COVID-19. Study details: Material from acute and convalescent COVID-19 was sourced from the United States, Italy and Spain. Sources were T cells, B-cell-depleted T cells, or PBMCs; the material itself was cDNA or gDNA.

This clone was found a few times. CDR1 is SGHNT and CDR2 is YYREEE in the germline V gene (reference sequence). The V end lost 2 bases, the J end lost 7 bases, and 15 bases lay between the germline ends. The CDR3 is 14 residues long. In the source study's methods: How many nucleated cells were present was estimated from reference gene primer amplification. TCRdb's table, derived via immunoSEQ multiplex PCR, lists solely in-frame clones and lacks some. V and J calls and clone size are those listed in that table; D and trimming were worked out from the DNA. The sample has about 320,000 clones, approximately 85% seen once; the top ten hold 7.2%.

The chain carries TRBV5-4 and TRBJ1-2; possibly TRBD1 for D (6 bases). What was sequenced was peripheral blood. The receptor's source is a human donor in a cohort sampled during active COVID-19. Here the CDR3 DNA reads TGTGCCAGCAGCTTCCGGAACAGGGCGGGTGGCTACACCTTC. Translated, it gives CASSFRNRAGGYTF.